The 5 T cell receptor beta chains given below trace back to one sample, sequenced in a study of blood T cell repertoires in COVID-19. Some clones are missing from TCRdb's copy, which holds only in-frame ones; the method was immunoSEQ multiplex PCR. The data hold fewer than 250,000 clones, with around 83% observed a single time. Sample: PBMCs or T cells enriched from blood (not recorded which). Every receptor here comes from a woman in her thirties or forties in a cohort exposed to, infected with or recovered from COVID-19 (not recorded which).

This clone was picked up one time. This sequence joins TRBV6-2 or TRBV6-3 and TRBJ2-5; 11 bases fit TRBD2. The germline V gene has CDR1 MNHEY and CDR2 SVGEGT. V was pared by 0 bases and J by 2 bases, with 14 bases of the junction left unmatched. This CDR3 contains 20 residues. As DNA, the CDR3 is TGTGCCAGCAGTTACTCGAGAGGGGGGACTAGCGGCCAACTACAAGAGACCCAGTACTTC. Translating it yields CASSYSRGGTSGQLQETQYF.

The chain is built from TRBV12-3 or TRBV12-4 and TRBJ1-5; 7 bases are shared with TRBD1. The V gene end was trimmed by 5 bases and the J gene end by 2 bases; junction bases not matched to a gene: 0. CDR3 length equals 13 residues. CDR3 sequence: CASSQGGNQPQHF. The CDR3 region has the DNA TGTGCCAGCAGTCAGGGGGGCAATCAGCCCCAGCATTTT.

The rearrangement joins TRBV2 to TRBJ1-1, with D uncertain. Germline V gives CDR1 SNHLY, CDR2 FYNNEI. Trimming took off 3 bases at V and 8 bases at J, with 16 bases between the two ends. The CDR3 is made up of 14 amino acids. CDR3 sequence (DNA): TGTGCCAGCAGTGAGGATCGGGAGCTTAGGGAAGCTTTCTTT. It is translated as CASSEDRELREAFF.

This clone was found a few times. This chain uses TRBV7-9 with TRBJ1-5; tentative D call: TRBD1 (6 bases). The germline V gene has CDR1 SEHNR and CDR2 FQNEAQ (reference sequence). V was clipped by 6 bases and J by 3 bases, with 12 bases between them. The CDR3 runs 14 residues. CDR3 sequence (DNA): TGTGCCAGCAGGAGGGGGGGAGACAATCAGCCCCAGCATTTT. Its protein is CASRRGGDNQPQHF.

The rearrangement links TRBV4-3 to TRBJ1-1; D remains ambiguous. There are 14 residues in the CDR3. The germline V and J ends were trimmed by 3 bases and 0 bases, with 8 bases remaining between them. The germline CDR1 and CDR2 sequences are LGHNA and YSLEER. The CDR3 protein is CASSHRVMNTEAFF. In DNA, the CDR3 is TGCGCCAGCAGCCACCGGGTAATGAACACTGAAGCTTTCTTT.